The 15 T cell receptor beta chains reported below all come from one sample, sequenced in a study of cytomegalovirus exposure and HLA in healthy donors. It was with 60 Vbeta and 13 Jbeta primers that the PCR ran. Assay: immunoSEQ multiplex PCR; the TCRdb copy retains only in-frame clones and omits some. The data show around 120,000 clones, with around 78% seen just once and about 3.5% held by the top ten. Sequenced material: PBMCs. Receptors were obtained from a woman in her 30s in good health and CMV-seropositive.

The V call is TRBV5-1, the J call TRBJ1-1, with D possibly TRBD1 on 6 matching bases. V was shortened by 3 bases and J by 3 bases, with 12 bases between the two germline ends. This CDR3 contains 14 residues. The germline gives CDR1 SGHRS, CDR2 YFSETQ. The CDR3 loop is CASSSGAGDTEAFF. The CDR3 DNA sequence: TGCGCCAGCAGCTCGGGTGCAGGGGACACTGAAGCTTTCTTT.

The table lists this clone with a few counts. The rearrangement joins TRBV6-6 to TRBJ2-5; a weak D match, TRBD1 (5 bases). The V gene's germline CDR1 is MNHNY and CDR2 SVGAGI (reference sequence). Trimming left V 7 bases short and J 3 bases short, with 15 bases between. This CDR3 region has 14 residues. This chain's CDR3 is CASTQGVREETQYF. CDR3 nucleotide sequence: TGTGCCAGCACCCAAGGGGTCAGAGAAGAGACCCAGTACTTC.

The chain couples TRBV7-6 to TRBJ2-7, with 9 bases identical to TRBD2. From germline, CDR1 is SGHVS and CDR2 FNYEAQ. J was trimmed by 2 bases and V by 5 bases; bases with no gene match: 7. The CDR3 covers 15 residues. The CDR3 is CASSLRLAATYEQYF. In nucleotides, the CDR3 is TGTGCCAGCAGCCTTCGACTAGCGGCCACCTACGAGCAGTACTTC.

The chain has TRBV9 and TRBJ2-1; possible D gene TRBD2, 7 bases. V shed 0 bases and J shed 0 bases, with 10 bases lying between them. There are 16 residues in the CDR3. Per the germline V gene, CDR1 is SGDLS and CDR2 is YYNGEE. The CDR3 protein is CASSVDAGASYNEQFF. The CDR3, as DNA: TGTGCCAGCAGCGTAGATGCGGGGGCCTCCTACAATGAGCAGTTCTTC. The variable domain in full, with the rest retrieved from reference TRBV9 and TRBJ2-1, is DSGVTQTPKHLITATGQRVTLRCSPRSGDLSVYWYQQSLDQGLQFLIQYYNGEERAKGNILERFSAQQFPDLHSELNLSSLELGDSALYFCASSVDAGASYNEQFFGPGTRLTVL.

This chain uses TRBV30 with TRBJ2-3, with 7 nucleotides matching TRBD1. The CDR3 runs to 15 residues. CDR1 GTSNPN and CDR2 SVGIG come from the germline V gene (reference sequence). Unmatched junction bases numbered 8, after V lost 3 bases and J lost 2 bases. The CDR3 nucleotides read TGTGCCTGGAGAGGACCGGACAGGTACACAGATACGCAGTATTTT. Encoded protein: CAWRGPDRYTDTQYF.

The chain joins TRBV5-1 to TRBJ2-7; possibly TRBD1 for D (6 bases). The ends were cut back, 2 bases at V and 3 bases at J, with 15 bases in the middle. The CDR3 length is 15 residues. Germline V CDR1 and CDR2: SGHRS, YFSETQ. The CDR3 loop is CASSLTPGHLYEQYF. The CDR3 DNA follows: TGCGCCAGCAGCTTAACCCCGGGACATCTCTACGAGCAGTACTTC.

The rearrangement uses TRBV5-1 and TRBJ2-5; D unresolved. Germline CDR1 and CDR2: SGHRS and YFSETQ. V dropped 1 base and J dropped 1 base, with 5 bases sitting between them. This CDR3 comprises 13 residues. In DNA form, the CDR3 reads TGCGCCAGCAGCTTGTCCAGCCAAGAGACCCAGTACTTC. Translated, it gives CASSLSSQETQYF.

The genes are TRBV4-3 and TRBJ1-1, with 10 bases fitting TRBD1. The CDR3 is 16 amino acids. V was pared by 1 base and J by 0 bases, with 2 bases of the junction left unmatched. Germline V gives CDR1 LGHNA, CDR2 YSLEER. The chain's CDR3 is CASSQADRGLNTEAFF. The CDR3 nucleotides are TGCGCCAGCAGCCAAGCGGACAGGGGGTTGAACACTGAAGCTTTCTTT.

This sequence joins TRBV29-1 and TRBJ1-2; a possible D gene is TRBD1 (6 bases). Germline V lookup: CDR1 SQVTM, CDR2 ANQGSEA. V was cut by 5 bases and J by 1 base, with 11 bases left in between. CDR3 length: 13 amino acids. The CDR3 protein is CSVFRGFNYGYTF. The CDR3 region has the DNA TGCAGCGTTTTCAGGGGTTTTAACTATGGCTACACCTTC.

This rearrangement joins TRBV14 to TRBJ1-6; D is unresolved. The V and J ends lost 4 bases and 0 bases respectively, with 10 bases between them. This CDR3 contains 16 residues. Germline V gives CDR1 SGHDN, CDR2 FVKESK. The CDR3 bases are TGTGCCAGCAGCCTCTTCTCGGGCTCCTATAATTCACCCCTCCACTTT. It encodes CASSLFSGSYNSPLHF.

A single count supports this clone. The CDR3 DNA follows: TGTGCCAGCAGCCTCGGACTAGCGGGGGGGCAGTCAGATGAGCAGTTCTTC. Amino acids: CASSLGLAGGQSDEQFF. The chain uses TRBV11-3 and TRBJ2-1, with TRBD2 identical over 15 bases. In germline, CDR1 is SGHNT, CDR2 YENEEA. The CDR3 is 17 residues long. The V gene end was trimmed by 5 bases and the J gene end by 8 bases; junction bases not matched to a gene: 10.

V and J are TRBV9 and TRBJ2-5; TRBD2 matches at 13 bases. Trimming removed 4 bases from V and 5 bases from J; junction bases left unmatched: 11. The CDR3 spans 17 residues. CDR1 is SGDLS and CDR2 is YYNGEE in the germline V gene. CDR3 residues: CASSPTGLAGARETQYF. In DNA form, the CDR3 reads TGTGCCAGCAGCCCTACCGGACTAGCGGGGGCGAGGGAGACCCAGTACTTC.

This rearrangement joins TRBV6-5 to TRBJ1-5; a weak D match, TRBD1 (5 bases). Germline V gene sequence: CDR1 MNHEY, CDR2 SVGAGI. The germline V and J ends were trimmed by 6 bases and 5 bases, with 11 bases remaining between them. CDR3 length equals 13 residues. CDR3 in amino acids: CASRRTGDQPQHF. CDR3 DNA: TGTGCCAGCAGAAGGACGGGGGATCAGCCCCAGCATTTT.

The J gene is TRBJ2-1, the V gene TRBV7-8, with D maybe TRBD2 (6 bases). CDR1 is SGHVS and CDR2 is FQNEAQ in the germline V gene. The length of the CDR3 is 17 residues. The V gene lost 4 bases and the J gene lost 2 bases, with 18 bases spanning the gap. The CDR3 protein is CASSSDRGIPPYNEQFF. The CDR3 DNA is TGTGCCAGCAGCTCCGACCGGGGGATTCCACCCTACAATGAGCAGTTCTTC.

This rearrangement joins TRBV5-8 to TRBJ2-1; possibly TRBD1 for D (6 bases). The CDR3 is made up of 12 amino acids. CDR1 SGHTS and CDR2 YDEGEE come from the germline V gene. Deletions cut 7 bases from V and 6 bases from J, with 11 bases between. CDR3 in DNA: TGTGCCAGCGCACAGGGATCCAATGAGCAGTTCTTC. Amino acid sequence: CASAQGSNEQFF.